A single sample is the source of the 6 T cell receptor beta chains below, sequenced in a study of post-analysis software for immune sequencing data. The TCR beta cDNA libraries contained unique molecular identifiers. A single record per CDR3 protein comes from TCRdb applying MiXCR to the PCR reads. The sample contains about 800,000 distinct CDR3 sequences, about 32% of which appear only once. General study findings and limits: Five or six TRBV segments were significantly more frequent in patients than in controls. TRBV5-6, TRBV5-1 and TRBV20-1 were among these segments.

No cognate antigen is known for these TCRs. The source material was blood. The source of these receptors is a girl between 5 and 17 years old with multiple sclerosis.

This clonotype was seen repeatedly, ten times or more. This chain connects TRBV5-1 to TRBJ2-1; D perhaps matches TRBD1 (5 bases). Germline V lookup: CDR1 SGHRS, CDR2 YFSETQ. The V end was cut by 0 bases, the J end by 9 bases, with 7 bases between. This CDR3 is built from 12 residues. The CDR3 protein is CASSLAGPEQFF. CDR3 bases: TGCGCCAGCAGCTTGGCAGGGCCTGAGCAGTTCTTC. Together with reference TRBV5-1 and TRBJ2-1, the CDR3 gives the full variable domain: KAGVTQTPRYLIKTRGQQVTLSCSPISGHRSVSWYQQTPGQGLQFLFEYFSETQRNKGNFPGRFSGRQFSNSRSEMNVSTLELGDSALYLCASSLAGPEQFFGPGTRLTVL.

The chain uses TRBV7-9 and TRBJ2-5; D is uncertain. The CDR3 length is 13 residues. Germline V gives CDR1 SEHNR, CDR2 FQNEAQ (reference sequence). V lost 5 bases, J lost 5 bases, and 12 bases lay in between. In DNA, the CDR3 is TGTGCCAGCAGCCCTCCTGCTGTGGAGACCCAGTACTTC. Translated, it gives CASSPPAVETQYF.

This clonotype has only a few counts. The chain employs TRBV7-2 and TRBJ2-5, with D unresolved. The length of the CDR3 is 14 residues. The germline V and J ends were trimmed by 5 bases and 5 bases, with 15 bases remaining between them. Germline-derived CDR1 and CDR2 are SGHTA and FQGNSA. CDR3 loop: CASSLESIMETQYF. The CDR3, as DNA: TGTGCCAGCAGCCTCGAATCGATTATGGAGACCCAGTACTTC.

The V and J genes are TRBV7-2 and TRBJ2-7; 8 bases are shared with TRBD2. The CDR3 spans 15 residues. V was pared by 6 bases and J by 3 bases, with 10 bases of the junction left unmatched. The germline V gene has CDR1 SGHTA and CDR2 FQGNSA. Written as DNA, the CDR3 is TGTGCCAGCAGTCCCTCACTAGCGGCCGGCTACGAGCAGTACTTC. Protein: CASSPSLAAGYEQYF.

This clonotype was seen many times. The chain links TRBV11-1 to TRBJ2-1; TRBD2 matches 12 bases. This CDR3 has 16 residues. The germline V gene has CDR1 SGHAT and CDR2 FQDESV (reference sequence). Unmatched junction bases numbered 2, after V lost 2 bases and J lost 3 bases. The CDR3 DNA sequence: TGTGCCAGCAGCTTAACTAGCGGGGGGTACTACAATGAGCAGTTCTTC. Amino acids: CASSLTSGGYYNEQFF. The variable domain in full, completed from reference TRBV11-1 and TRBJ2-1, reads EAEVAQSPRYKITEKSQAVAFWCDPISGHATLYWYRQILGQGPELLVQFQDESVVDDSQLPKDRFSAERLKGVDSTLKIQPAELGDSAMYLCASSLTSGGYYNEQFFGPGTRLTVL.

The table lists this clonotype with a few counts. The CDR3 DNA reads TGCGCCAGCAGCCAATATCAGGGGGGATCGGGTGAAGCTTTCTTT. Translation gives CASSQYQGGSGEAFF. The chain employs TRBV4-3 and TRBJ1-1; 7 bases line up with TRBD1. This CDR3 comprises 15 residues. V dropped 2 bases and J dropped 7; count of bases not matched to a gene: 10. Looked up from germline, CDR1 is LGHNA and CDR2 is YSLEER.